A single sample gave rise to the 25 T cell receptor beta chains below, sequenced in a study of OX40 agonist ivuxolimab in advanced cancers. Library generation was performed with the immunoSEQ multiplex PCR assay. Entries here come from immuneACCESS through TCRdb and include only in-frame sequences with V and J called. Some clones fail to appear in such tables; in the studies checked, an unresolved V gene covers under half of the shortfall, and the cause of the remainder is unknown. Here the sample has about 48,000 clones; over 70% occur a single time. 9.5% to 15% of the sample is held by the ten biggest clonotypes. The sequenced sample was CD4+ or CD8+ T cells sorted from blood, obtained in a trial of the OX40 agonist ivuxolimab. The receptors were gathered from an adult with an advanced solid tumor such as melanoma, head and neck, liver or kidney cancer.

The chain employs TRBV29-1 and TRBJ1-1; the D is unclear. V gave up 0 bases and J gave up 1 base, with 6 bases separating them. The length of the CDR3 is 13 residues. Germline CDR1 SQVTM, CDR2 ANQGSEA. The CDR3 region has the DNA TGCAGCGTTGAAGACACCAGGAACACTGAAGCTTTCTTT. Protein sequence: CSVEDTRNTEAFF.

This clone has only one observation. This chain uses TRBV2 with TRBJ2-5; either TRBD1 or TRBD2 may supply D (5 bases each). Germline values: CDR1 SNHLY, CDR2 FYNNEI. V lost 6 bases, J lost 4 bases, and 9 bases lay in between. This CDR3 has 12 amino acids. This CDR3 is CASRGRGETQYF. CDR3 sequence (DNA): TGTGCCAGCAGGGGACGGGGAGAGACCCAGTACTTC.

The chain is built from TRBV7-8 and TRBJ2-7, with 11 bases that match TRBD2. This CDR3 comprises 14 residues. Germline values: CDR1 SGHVS, CDR2 FQNEAQ. With V trimmed by 3 bases and J by 3 bases, 1 base remained unmatched. The CDR3 loop is CASSLGLAVYEQYF. CDR3 nucleotides: TGTGCCAGCAGCTTGGGACTAGCGGTCTACGAGCAGTACTTC.

V is TRBV25-1 and J is TRBJ2-1, with D unresolved. In germline, CDR1 is MGHDK, CDR2 SYGVNS. Between the trimmed V and J ends, which lost 0 bases and 9 bases, there was a span of 6 bases. The CDR3 has 12 residues. DNA for the CDR3: TGTGCCAGCAGTGAATACCGAGGTGAGCAGTTCTTC. The encoded protein is CASSEYRGEQFF.

This clone was observed a few times. The V gene is TRBV21-1, the J gene TRBJ2-1; the table's D call TRBD1 went unverified against the DNA. TRBV21-1 is termed a pseudogene. CDR3 length: 16 residues. The CDR3 loop reads CASSKGYSSSYNEQFF. CDR3 sequence (DNA): TGTGCCAGCAGCAAAGGGTACAGTTCTTCCTACAATGAGCAGTTCTTC.

Comments on this clone: A junction boundary mismatches the germline segment, possibly from a read error. V gene TRBV4-1 combines with J gene TRBJ2-7, with 7 bases lining up with TRBD1. The CDR3 has 16 residues. The germline V gene encodes CDR1 MGHRA and CDR2 YSYEKL. In DNA, the CDR3 is TGTGCCAGCAGCTTGGAACCAGGGGGTGATGGCTACGAGCAGTACTTC. Encoded protein: CASSLEPGGDGYEQYF.

The chain links TRBV4-2 to TRBJ2-5, with 11 bases identical to TRBD2. CDR3 length: 18 residues. Trimming removed 4 bases from V and 7 bases from J; junction bases left unmatched: 17. Looked up from germline, CDR1 is LGHNA and CDR2 is YNFKEQ. The CDR3 DNA follows: TGTGCCAGCAGCCCCACTCCGGGACTAGCGGATTCAACGCGGACCCAGTACTTC. Its translation is CASSPTPGLADSTRTQYF.

The J gene is TRBJ2-2, the V gene TRBV10-3; D might be TRBD2 (6 bases). Trimming took 4 bases from V and 4 from J, leaving 19 bases between them. Germline CDR1 reads ENHRY; CDR2 reads SYGVKD. CDR3 length: 17 amino acids. CDR3 amino acids: CAISGGGNSVSTGELFF. DNA of the CDR3: TGTGCCATCAGTGGAGGAGGGAACAGTGTGAGCACCGGGGAGCTGTTTTTT.

As to this clone: Sequence at one end of the junction differs from germline and may be a read error. The rearrangement links TRBV6-1 to TRBJ2-7, with TRBD1 matching over 10 bases. This CDR3 is built from 15 residues. From germline, CDR1 is MNHNS and CDR2 SASEGT. This CDR3 is CAGRMSTGGGNEQYF. The CDR3 bases are TGTGCCGGCAGAATGTCGACAGGGGGCGGAAACGAGCAGTACTTC.

V and J are TRBV6-5 and TRBJ2-1; TRBD2 matches 13 bases. Trimming removed 6 bases from V and 5 bases from J; junction bases left unmatched: 4. The CDR3 length is 15 residues. CDR1 is MNHEY and CDR2 is SVGAGI in the germline V gene. The CDR3 is CASRMGLAGNNEQFF. Written as DNA, the CDR3 is TGTGCCAGCAGGATGGGACTAGCGGGGAACAATGAGCAGTTCTTC.

The chain employs TRBV11-3 and TRBJ2-1; 8 positions match TRBD2. The CDR3 consists of 14 residues. The V and J ends lost 6 bases and 3 bases, in that order; junction bases with no gene match: 4. In germline, CDR1 is SGHNT, CDR2 YENEEA. CDR3 region: CASSRSGSYNEQFF. The CDR3 DNA follows: TGTGCCAGCAGTCGCAGCGGGAGCTACAATGAGCAGTTCTTC.

The chain combines TRBV7-2 with TRBJ2-2, with D possibly called TRBD1 or TRBD2 (5 bases each). Germline CDR1 SGHTA, CDR2 FQGNSA. Trimming left V 5 bases short and J 4 bases short, with 11 bases between. This CDR3 is 14 amino acids long. This CDR3 reads CASSRWDATGELFF. The CDR3, as DNA: TGTGCCAGCAGCCGCTGGGACGCCACCGGGGAGCTGTTTTTT.

V gene TRBV5-1 combines with J gene TRBJ1-2, with 10 bases matching TRBD1. The CDR3 covers 16 residues. V shed 4 bases and J 0 bases; nucleotides not matched to a gene: 6. Germline CDR1 and CDR2: SGHRS and YFSETQ. This CDR3 is CASSPKGTGANYGYTF. The CDR3 DNA reads TGCGCCAGCAGCCCGAAGGGGACAGGGGCTAACTATGGCTACACCTTC.

In DNA, the CDR3 is TGCAGCGTTGAGGGATACGACGGTTCGCCCTACGAGCAGTACTTC. This sequence encodes CSVEGYDGSPYEQYF. V gene TRBV29-1 combines with J gene TRBJ2-7; D not resolved. Germline values: CDR1 SQVTM, CDR2 ANQGSEA. V was clipped by 3 bases and J by 2 bases, with 17 bases between them. The CDR3 spans 15 residues.

The chain recombines TRBV10-3 with TRBJ2-3; D remains unclear. The CDR3 totals 16 residues. CDR1 is ENHRY, CDR2 SYGVKD, per germline. Trimming shortened V by 2 bases and J by 4 bases, and 16 bases separated the two germline ends. CDR3 loop: CAISEPKAEIADTQYF. The DNA for the CDR3 is TGTGCCATCAGTGAGCCGAAGGCCGAGATAGCAGATACGCAGTATTTT.

The chain links TRBV6-5 to TRBJ2-7, with D possibly being TRBD2 (7 bases). Trimming took off 0 bases at V and 2 bases at J, with 14 bases between the two ends. This CDR3 comprises 16 residues. Germline loops: CDR1 MNHEY, CDR2 SVGAGI. CDR3 region: CASSYSAGARAYEQYF. The CDR3 nucleotides read TGTGCCAGCAGTTACTCGGCGGGGGCGAGGGCCTACGAGCAGTACTTC.

This clone has only one observation. The chain recombines TRBV2 with TRBJ2-7, with 7 bases aligning to TRBD2. V was clipped by 7 bases and J by 1 base; unmatched bases: 10. The CDR3 spans 15 residues. Germline CDR1 SNHLY, CDR2 FYNNEI. This CDR3 reads CASKYSGTTSYEQYF. The DNA of the CDR3 is TGTGCCAGCAAATACTCCGGGACTACGTCCTACGAGCAGTACTTC.

The chain has TRBV6-4 and TRBJ2-2, with 11 nucleotides matching TRBD2. The V segment lost 0 bases and the J segment 2 bases; nucleotides outside the gene matches: 5. The CDR3 sequence is 18 residues long. Germline CDR1 reads MRHNA; CDR2 reads SNTAGT. The CDR3 DNA is TGTGCCAGCAGTGACTCGTTTAGCGGGAGGGTAAACACCGGGGAGCTGTTTTTT. This translates into CASSDSFSGRVNTGELFF.

The chain couples TRBV6-5 to TRBJ1-2; D not certain. The length of the CDR3 is 13 residues. Germline V gene lookup returns CDR1 MNHEY and CDR2 SVGAGI. Between the trimmed V and J ends, which lost 6 bases and 3 bases, there was a span of 11 bases. Here the CDR3 DNA reads TGTGCCAGCAGCCCGGACGGATACTATGGCTACACCTTC. Encoded protein: CASSPDGYYGYTF.

This chain joins TRBV2 and TRBJ1-1; D is unresolved. The ends were cut back, 8 bases at V and 0 bases at J, with 10 bases in the middle. CDR1 is SNHLY and CDR2 is FYNNEI in the germline V gene. The CDR3 contains 13 residues. The CDR3 loop reads CASRLGLNTEAFF. CDR3 coding DNA: TGTGCCAGCCGGCTCGGCTTGAACACTGAAGCTTTCTTT.

The sample holds one count of this clone. The rearrangement uses TRBV13 and TRBJ2-1; the match to TRBD2 covers 7 bases. The CDR3 runs 16 residues. In germline, CDR1 is PRHDT, CDR2 FYEKMQ (reference sequence). J lost 0 bases, V lost 4 bases, and 6 bases had no gene match. CDR3 in DNA: TGTGCCAGCAGCTCGGGGGGTGAGAGCTCCTACAATGAGCAGTTCTTC. This gives the protein CASSSGGESSYNEQFF. Based on the CDR3 plus reference TRBV13 and TRBJ2-1, the full variable domain is AAGVIQSPRHLIKEKRETATLKCYPIPRHDTVYWYQQGPGQDPQFLISFYEKMQSDKGSIPDRFSAQQFSDYHSELNMSSLELGDSALYFCASSSGGESSYNEQFFGPGTRLTVL.

The V call is TRBV28, the J call TRBJ2-1; perhaps TRBD2 as D (6 bases). The CDR3 runs to 16 residues. CDR1 and CDR2 (germline): MDHEN, SYDVKM. Trimming removed 8 bases from V and 0 bases from J, with 17 bases in between. Written as DNA, the CDR3 is TGTGCCAGCGGGGGACTTGCGGCGAGCTCCTACAATGAGCAGTTCTTC. As protein: CASGGLAASSYNEQFF.

This chain links TRBV5-1 with TRBJ2-2, with D possibly TRBD2 on 6 matching bases. V was shortened by 3 bases and J by 0 bases, with 12 bases between the two germline ends. CDR3 length: 16 residues. The germline CDR1 and CDR2 sequences are SGHRS and YFSETQ. CDR3 protein: CASSWGAGSNTGELFF. The CDR3 DNA reads as TGCGCCAGCAGCTGGGGTGCGGGATCGAACACCGGGGAGCTGTTTTTT. Variable domain in full (rest from reference TRBV5-1 and TRBJ2-2): KAGVTQTPRYLIKTRGQQVTLSCSPISGHRSVSWYQQTPGQGLQFLFEYFSETQRNKGNFPGRFSGRQFSNSRSEMNVSTLELGDSALYLCASSWGAGSNTGELFFGEGSRLTVL.

The chain carries TRBV4-2 and TRBJ2-3; D unresolved. Trimming removed 5 bases at V and 4 bases at J, with 22 bases between. The CDR3 consists of 17 residues. Germline CDR1 is LGHNA and CDR2 is YNFKEQ. The CDR3 DNA sequence: TGTGCCAGCAGCGCAACGGGCGGATTCACAGACGCAGATACGCAGTATTTT. Translating gives CASSATGGFTDADTQYF.

This clone was seen once. The chain links TRBV7-9 to TRBJ2-5, with D maybe TRBD2 (5 bases). Germline V gene lookup returns CDR1 SEHNR and CDR2 FQNEAQ (reference sequence). This CDR3 is built from 13 residues. Trimming removed 9 bases at V and 5 bases at J, with 16 bases between. CDR3 in DNA: TGTGCCAGTGGGAATTGGGGAGAGGAGACCCAGTACTTC. This gives the protein CASGNWGEETQYF.